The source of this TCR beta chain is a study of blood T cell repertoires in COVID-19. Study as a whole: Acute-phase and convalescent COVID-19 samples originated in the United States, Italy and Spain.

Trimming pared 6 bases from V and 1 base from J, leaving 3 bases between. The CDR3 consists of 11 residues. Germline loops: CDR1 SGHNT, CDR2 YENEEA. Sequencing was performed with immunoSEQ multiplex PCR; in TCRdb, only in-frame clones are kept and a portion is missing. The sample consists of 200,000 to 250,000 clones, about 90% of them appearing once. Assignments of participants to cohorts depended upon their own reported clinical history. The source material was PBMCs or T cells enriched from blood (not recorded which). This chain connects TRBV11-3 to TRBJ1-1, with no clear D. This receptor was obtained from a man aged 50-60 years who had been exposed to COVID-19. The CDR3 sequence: CASSKNTEAFF. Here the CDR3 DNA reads TGTGCCAGCAGTAAGAACACTGAAGCTTTCTTT.